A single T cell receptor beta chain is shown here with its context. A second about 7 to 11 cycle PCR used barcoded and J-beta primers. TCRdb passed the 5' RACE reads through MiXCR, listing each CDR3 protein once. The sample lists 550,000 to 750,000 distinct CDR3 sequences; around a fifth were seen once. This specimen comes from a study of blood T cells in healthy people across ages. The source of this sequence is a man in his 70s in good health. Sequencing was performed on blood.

Here the CDR3 DNA reads TGTGCCAGCAGCTTGTCCAGGAGCGGGTATTCCGGAAACACCATATATTTT. It yields the protein CASSLSRSGYSGNTIYF. This rearrangement joins TRBV5-6 to TRBJ1-3; D remains unclear. Per the germline V gene, CDR1 is SGHDT and CDR2 is YYEEEE. There are 17 residues in the CDR3. V was pared by 1 base and J by 4 bases, with 18 bases between.